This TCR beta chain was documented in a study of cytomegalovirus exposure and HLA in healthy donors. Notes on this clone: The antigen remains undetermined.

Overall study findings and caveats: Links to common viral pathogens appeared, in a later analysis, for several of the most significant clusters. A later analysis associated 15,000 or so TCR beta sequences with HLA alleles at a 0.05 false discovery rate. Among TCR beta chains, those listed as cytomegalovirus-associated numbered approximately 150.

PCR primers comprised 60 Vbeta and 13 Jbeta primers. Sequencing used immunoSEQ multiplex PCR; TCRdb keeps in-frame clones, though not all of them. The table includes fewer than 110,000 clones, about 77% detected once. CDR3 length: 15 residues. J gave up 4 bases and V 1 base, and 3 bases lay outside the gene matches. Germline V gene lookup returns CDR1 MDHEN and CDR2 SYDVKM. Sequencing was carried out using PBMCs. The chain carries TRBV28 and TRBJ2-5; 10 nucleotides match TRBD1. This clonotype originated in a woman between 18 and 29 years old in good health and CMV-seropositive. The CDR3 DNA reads TGTGCCAGCAGTTTATCGACAGGGGGCGCAGAGACCCAGTACTTC. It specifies CASSLSTGGAETQYF.